This entry describes one T cell receptor (beta chain). The data were taken from a study of T cell changes during pregnancy in multiple sclerosis. With 3 bases clipped from V and 7 bases from J, the junction kept 3 bases outside the gene matches. This CDR3 is built from 14 residues. Per the germline V gene, CDR1 is SGHRS and CDR2 is YFSETQ. Produced via immunoSEQ multiplex PCR; TCRdb's table is partial and in-frame only. The sample lists more than 85,000 clones, over 85% seen once, with 0.95% to 1.5% in the top ten. The chain employs TRBV5-1 and TRBJ2-7; 14 nucleotides line up with TRBD2. This TCR came from a female donor with multiple sclerosis, enrolled in a pregnancy study. Sequenced material: peripheral blood, taken in the second trimester of pregnancy. This chain's CDR3 is CASSWGLAGEEQYF. Here the CDR3 DNA reads TGCGCCAGCAGCTGGGGACTAGCGGGGGAAGAGCAGTACTTC.